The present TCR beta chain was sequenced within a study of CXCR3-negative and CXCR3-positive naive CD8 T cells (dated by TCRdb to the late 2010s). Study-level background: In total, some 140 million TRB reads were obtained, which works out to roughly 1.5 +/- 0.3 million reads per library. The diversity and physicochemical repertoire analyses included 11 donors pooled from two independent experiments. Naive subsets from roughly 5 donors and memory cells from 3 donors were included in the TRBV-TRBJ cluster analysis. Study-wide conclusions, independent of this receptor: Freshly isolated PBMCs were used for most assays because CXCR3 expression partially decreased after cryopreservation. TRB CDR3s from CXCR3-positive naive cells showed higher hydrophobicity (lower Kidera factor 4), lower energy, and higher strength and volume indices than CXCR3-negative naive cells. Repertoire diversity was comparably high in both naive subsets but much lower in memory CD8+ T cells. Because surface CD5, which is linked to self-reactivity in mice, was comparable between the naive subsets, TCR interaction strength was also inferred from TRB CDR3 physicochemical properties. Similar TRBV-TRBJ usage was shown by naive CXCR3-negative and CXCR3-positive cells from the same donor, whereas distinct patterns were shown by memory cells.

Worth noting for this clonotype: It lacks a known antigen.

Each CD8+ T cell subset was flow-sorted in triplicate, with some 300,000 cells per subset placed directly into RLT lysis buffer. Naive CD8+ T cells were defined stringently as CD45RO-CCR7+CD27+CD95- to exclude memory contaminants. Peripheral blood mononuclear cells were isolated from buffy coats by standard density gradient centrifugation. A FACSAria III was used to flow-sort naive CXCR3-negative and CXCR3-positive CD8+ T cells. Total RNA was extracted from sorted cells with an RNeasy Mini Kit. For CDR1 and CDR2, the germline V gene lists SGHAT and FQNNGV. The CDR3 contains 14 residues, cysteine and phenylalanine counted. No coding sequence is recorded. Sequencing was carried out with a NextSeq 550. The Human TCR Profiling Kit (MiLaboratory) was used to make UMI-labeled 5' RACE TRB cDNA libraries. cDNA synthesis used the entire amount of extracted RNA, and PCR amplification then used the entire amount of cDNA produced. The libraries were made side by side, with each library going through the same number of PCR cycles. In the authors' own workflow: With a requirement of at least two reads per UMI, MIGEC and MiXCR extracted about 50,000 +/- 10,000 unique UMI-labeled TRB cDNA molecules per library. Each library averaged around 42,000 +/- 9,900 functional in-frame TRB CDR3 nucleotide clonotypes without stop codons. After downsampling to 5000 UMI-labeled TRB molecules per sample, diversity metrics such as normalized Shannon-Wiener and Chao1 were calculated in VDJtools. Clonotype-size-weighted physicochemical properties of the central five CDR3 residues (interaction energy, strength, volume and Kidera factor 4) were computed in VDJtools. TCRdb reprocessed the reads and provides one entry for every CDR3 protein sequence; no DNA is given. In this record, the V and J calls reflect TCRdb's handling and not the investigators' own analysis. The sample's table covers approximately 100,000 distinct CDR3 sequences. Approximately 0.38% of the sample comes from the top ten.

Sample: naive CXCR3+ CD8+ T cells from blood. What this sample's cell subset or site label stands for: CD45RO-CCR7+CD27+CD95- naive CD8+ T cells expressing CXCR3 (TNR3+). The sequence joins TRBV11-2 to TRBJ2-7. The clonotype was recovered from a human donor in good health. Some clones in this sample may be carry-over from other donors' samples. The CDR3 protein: CASSFIVETYEQYF.